This passage covers 16 T cell receptor beta chains from one sample sequenced in a study of T cells after yellow fever vaccination. TCRdb recomputed calls from the 5' RACE reads with MiXCR, one row per CDR3 protein. The profile covers under 600,000 distinct CDR3 sequences, with 21% appearing a single time and 15% to 20% taken by the ten largest. The sequences come from PBMCs, collected approximately 20 days after the first yellow fever vaccination. These receptors were taken from a man younger than 30 who received the YFV17D yellow fever vaccine.

There are a few counts of this clonotype. The chain recombines TRBV20-1 with TRBJ2-5, with D uncertain. V lost 6 bases, J lost 2 bases, and 4 bases lay in between. Germline CDR1 and CDR2: DFQATT and SNEGSKA (reference sequence). This CDR3 has 10 amino acids. The CDR3 protein is CSAKQETQYF. Here the CDR3 DNA reads TGCAGTGCGAAACAAGAGACCCAGTACTTC.

CDR3 residues: CASRITGVKYF. CDR3 in DNA: TGTGCCAGCAGGATCACAGGGGTTAAGTACTTC. The V call is TRBV7-9, the J call TRBJ2-5; 7 bases line up with TRBD1. The CDR3 is made up of 11 amino acids. The germline gives CDR1 SEHNR, CDR2 FQNEAQ (reference sequence). After removal of 6 bases from V and 12 bases from J, the junction contained 7 bases not matched to a gene.

This clonotype was recorded at least ten times. This sequence joins TRBV9 and TRBJ2-4, with TRBD2 identical over 9 bases. Germline trimming cut 2 bases from V and 8 bases from J; bases unmatched to any gene: 14. CDR1 and CDR2 (germline): SGDLS, YYNGEE. This CDR3 is 17 amino acids long. The CDR3 region has the DNA TGTGCCAGCAGCGTCCAACCGGCGGGGGGGCCGAGGGACATTCAGTACTTC. Translation gives CASSVQPAGGPRDIQYF.

V usage is TRBV9 and J usage is TRBJ2-5, with TRBD2 identical over 8 bases. Per germline, CDR1 SGDLS and CDR2 YYNGEE. This CDR3 spans 15 amino acids. The V segment lost 2 bases and the J segment 2 bases; nucleotides outside the gene matches: 5. The CDR3: CASSVGLGIQETQYF. DNA of the CDR3: TGTGCCAGCAGCGTGGGACTAGGGATACAAGAGACCCAGTACTTC. Full variable domain (outside the CDR3, taken from reference TRBV9 and TRBJ2-5): DSGVTQTPKHLITATGQRVTLRCSPRSGDLSVYWYQQSLDQGLQFLIQYYNGEERAKGNILERFSAQQFPDLHSELNLSSLELGDSALYFCASSVGLGIQETQYFGPGTRLLVL.

The chain links TRBV12-3 or TRBV12-4 to TRBJ2-2; 7 bases line up with TRBD2. CDR3 length: 16 residues. Trimming took 5 bases from V and 3 from J; bases not matched to a gene: 9. CDR3 nucleotides: TGTGCCAGCAGTGGGACTATCGGGGGTTACACCGGGGAGCTGTTTTTT. This codes for CASSGTIGGYTGELFF.

Only a few counts were recorded for this clonotype. This chain uses TRBV7-6 with TRBJ2-2; the D is unclear. There are 15 residues in the CDR3. V gave up 2 bases and J gave up 3 bases, with 10 bases separating them. The germline gives CDR1 SGHVS, CDR2 FNYEAQ. CDR3 protein: CASSLSGFHTGELFF. The CDR3 region has the DNA TGTGCCAGCAGCTTAAGTGGCTTTCACACCGGGGAGCTGTTTTTT.

This clonotype has just a few counts. V usage is TRBV7-9 and J usage is TRBJ2-7; D ambiguous. Germline V gene data show CDR1 as SEHNR and CDR2 as FQNEAQ (reference sequence). This CDR3 contains 14 residues. V shed 5 bases and J shed 2 bases, with 13 bases lying between them. This chain's CDR3 is CASSPRDNPYEQYF. For the CDR3, the DNA is TGTGCCAGCAGCCCTCGCGACAACCCCTACGAGCAGTACTTC.

The V gene is TRBV2, the J gene TRBJ2-3, with D uncertain. Germline V lookup: CDR1 SNHLY, CDR2 FYNNEI. This CDR3 region has 13 residues. The V and J ends lost 8 bases and 3 bases respectively, with 12 bases between them. The CDR3 is CASPPGLTDTQYF. The DNA for the CDR3 is TGTGCCAGCCCCCCTGGGTTGACAGATACGCAGTATTTT.

This sequence joins TRBV4-3 and TRBJ2-1, with D perhaps given as TRBD1 or TRBD2 (5 bases each). This CDR3 spans 15 amino acids. Germline assignment: CDR1 LGHNA and CDR2 YSLEER. Trimming left V 2 bases short and J 5 bases short, with 13 bases between. CDR3 sequence: CASSQNGDANNEQFF. The DNA of the CDR3 is TGCGCCAGCAGCCAAAACGGGGACGCGAACAATGAGCAGTTCTTC.

Of note for this clonotype: In this CDR3 the conserved last residue, phenylalanine or tryptophan, is missing, so a read error is likely. The chain joins TRBV7-9 to TRBJ2-5, with D perhaps assigned TRBD1 or TRBD2 (5 bases each). CDR1 is SEHNR and CDR2 is FQNEAQ in the germline V gene (reference sequence). The CDR3 extends over 13 amino acids. V was shortened by 6 bases and J by 6 bases, with 14 bases between the two germline ends. In nucleotides, the CDR3 is TGTGCCAGCAGGTGGGGGTTCGTACAGACCCAGTACTTA. Translation gives CASRWGFVQTQYL.

The table lists this clonotype with a few counts. The chain's CDR3 is CASRLGQLNQPQHF. The CDR3 DNA reads TGTGCCAGCAGGCTGGGACAGTTAAATCAGCCCCAGCATTTT. The genes are TRBV12-3 or TRBV12-4 and TRBJ1-5, with 7 bases matching TRBD1. Losses at the gene ends were 6 bases for V and 4 bases for J; bases not matched to a gene: 6. The CDR3 extends over 14 amino acids.

The V gene is TRBV27, the J gene TRBJ1-3; 9 bases align to TRBD1. The CDR3 contains 17 residues. J gave up 2 bases and V 5 bases, and 10 bases lay outside the gene matches. Germline CDR1 reads MNHEY; CDR2 reads SMNVEV (reference sequence). CDR3 region: CASSPSTGGFTGNTIYF. The CDR3 DNA sequence: TGTGCCAGCAGTCCCTCGACAGGGGGATTTACTGGAAACACCATATATTTT.

The genes are TRBV12-3 or TRBV12-4 and TRBJ2-5; 8 bases are shared with TRBD2. CDR3 length: 18 residues. V shed 2 bases and J 5 bases; nucleotides not matched to a gene: 16. Here the CDR3 DNA reads TGTGCCAGCAGTTTAAAGCGGGGTAGCGGGGCCCCGGGGGAGACCCAGTACTTC. This gives the protein CASSLKRGSGAPGETQYF.

In nucleotides, the CDR3 is TGTGCCAGCAGCAAACCGACCCACAGGGACCTAGCCAAAAACATTCAGTACTTC. This encodes CASSKPTHRDLAKNIQYF. This rearrangement joins TRBV21-1 to TRBJ2-4; the DNA was not used to check the table's D call, TRBD1. TRBV21-1 corresponds to a pseudogene. CDR3 length: 18 residues.

The chain uses TRBV20-1 and TRBJ1-2; no firm D call. There are 12 residues in the CDR3. The germline CDR1 and CDR2 sequences are DFQATT and SNEGSKA (reference sequence). Trimming removed 5 bases at V and 4 bases at J, with 11 bases between. The CDR3 sequence: CSAPGASYGYTF. The CDR3 nucleotides are TGCAGTGCTCCCGGTGCCTCCTATGGCTACACCTTC.

This clonotype was counted only a few times. This sequence joins TRBV6-2 or TRBV6-3 and TRBJ2-5; 13 nucleotides align to TRBD2. The V segment lost 5 bases and the J segment 3 bases; nucleotides outside the gene matches: 9. The germline V gene has CDR1 MNHEY and CDR2 SVGEGT. CDR3 length equals 17 residues. CDR3 bases: TGTGCCAGCAGTCCCGGGGGGACTAGCGGGGTAGAAGAGACCCAGTACTTC. Encoded protein: CASSPGGTSGVEETQYF.